A single sample gave rise to the 30 T cell receptor beta chains below, sequenced in a study of neurological immune-mediated disorders. The time point is: longitudinal time-point 3. TCRdb re-called the 5' RACE reads with MiXCR, one entry per CDR3 protein. This repertoire shows about 45,000 distinct CDR3 sequences, roughly 13% found once; its top ten account for approximately 10%. The sequencing input was PBMCs. These receptor sequences come from a man aged 30 to 39 in good health.

Many counts were recorded for this clonotype. The genes are TRBV5-6 and TRBJ2-5; TRBD2 agrees at 8 bases. This CDR3 is 15 amino acids long. J gave up 4 bases and V 0 bases, and 5 bases lay outside the gene matches. Germline V CDR1 and CDR2: SGHDT, YYEEEE. In DNA, the CDR3 is TGTGCCAGCAGCTTGGGAGCGGGAGCGGTAGAGACCCAGTACTTC. This encodes CASSLGAGAVETQYF.

This clonotype was picked up many times. This chain's CDR3 is CASSQGLAGAPEQFF. The CDR3, as DNA: TGTGCCAGCAGCCAAGGGCTAGCGGGAGCGCCTGAGCAGTTCTTC. The chain carries TRBV4-2 and TRBJ2-1, with 10 bases aligning to TRBD2. The V and J ends lost 1 base and 9 bases, in that order; junction bases with no gene match: 6. The CDR3 spans 15 residues. Germline V gene data show CDR1 as LGHNA and CDR2 as YNFKEQ.

This clonotype has a count of ten or more. The chain employs TRBV5-1 and TRBJ2-5, with a possible D match to TRBD1 (5 bases). CDR1 and CDR2 from the germline V gene are SGHRS and YFSETQ. The CDR3 length is 15 residues. V was trimmed by 0 bases and J by 5 bases, leaving 14 bases between them. CDR3 coding DNA: TGCGCCAGCAGCTTGGGAACAGGAAACAGGGAGACCCAGTACTTC. It codes for CASSLGTGNRETQYF.

This clonotype was seen many times. This chain uses TRBV5-1 with TRBJ2-7, with 8 bases identical to TRBD1. The CDR3 consists of 14 residues. Unmatched junction bases numbered 6, after V lost 1 base and J lost 6 bases. The germline gives CDR1 SGHRS, CDR2 YFSETQ. The DNA of the CDR3 is TGCGCCAGCAGCTTGAGGACAGGGATCTCCGAGCAGTACTTC. The encoded protein is CASSLRTGISEQYF.

The V and J genes are TRBV12-3 or TRBV12-4 and TRBJ2-1; D unresolved. The CDR3 extends over 12 amino acids. The V and J ends lost 5 bases and 8 bases respectively, with 10 bases between them. The CDR3 reads CASSRSVDEQFF. The CDR3 nucleotides read TGTGCCAGCAGTCGAAGCGTCGATGAGCAGTTCTTC.

This clonotype was observed at least ten times. CDR3 bases: TGCGCCAGCAGCTTGGAATTTTCGGACAGGGGCCTCGATACGCAGTATTTT. Residues: CASSLEFSDRGLDTQYF. The chain joins TRBV5-1 to TRBJ2-3; 9 nucleotides line up with TRBD1. The germline CDR1 and CDR2 sequences are SGHRS and YFSETQ. After removal of 0 bases from V and 6 bases from J, the junction contained 11 bases not matched to a gene. The CDR3 has 17 residues.

V gene TRBV28 combines with J gene TRBJ2-7; TRBD1 aligns across 7 bases. This CDR3 comprises 13 residues. Germline trimming cut 5 bases from V and 4 bases from J; bases unmatched to any gene: 5. The germline V gene encodes CDR1 MDHEN and CDR2 SYDVKM. DNA for the CDR3: TGTGCCAGCAGTCTGGGACAGCCTTACGAGCAGTACTTC. This gives the protein CASSLGQPYEQYF.

In its sample, this clonotype was seen many times. The gene calls are TRBV12-3 or TRBV12-4 and TRBJ2-5; D is uncertain. There are 13 residues in the CDR3. Trimming pared 3 bases from V and 7 bases from J, leaving 12 bases between. The CDR3 spells CASSFSGSGTQYF. Here the CDR3 DNA reads TGTGCCAGCAGTTTTTCGGGCTCGGGGACCCAGTACTTC.

This clonotype was counted at least ten times. The CDR3 loop is CASSLGGGDFYGYTF. DNA for the CDR3: TGTGCCAGCAGCTTAGGAGGAGGGGACTTCTATGGCTACACCTTC. J is TRBJ1-2 and V is TRBV7-2; D may be TRBD1 (5 bases). The V gene lost 1 base and the J gene lost 4 bases, with 13 bases spanning the gap. Per the germline V gene, CDR1 is SGHTA and CDR2 is FQGNSA. The CDR3 is 15 residues long.

This clonotype was seen at least ten times. The rearrangement links TRBV9 to TRBJ2-5, with a possible D match to TRBD2 (7 bases). V dropped 0 bases and J dropped 0 bases, with 15 bases sitting between them. The CDR3 length is 17 residues. CDR1 and CDR2 (germline): SGDLS, YYNGEE. In DNA form, the CDR3 reads TGTGCCAGCAGCGTAGGAAGGACGGGGGGCCACCAAGAGACCCAGTACTTC. This sequence encodes CASSVGRTGGHQETQYF.

This clonotype was seen many times. V gene TRBV10-3 combines with J gene TRBJ2-7, with TRBD2 as a possible D gene (6 bases). Germline V gene lookup returns CDR1 ENHRY and CDR2 SYGVKD. Trimming pared 2 bases from V and 4 bases from J, leaving 12 bases between. CDR3 length equals 14 residues. The DNA of the CDR3 is TGTGCCATCAGTGAGACGGGACTCACATACGAGCAGTACTTC. Translation gives CAISETGLTYEQYF.

This clonotype was recorded at least ten times. The V call is TRBV15, the J call TRBJ2-7; a possible D gene is TRBD1 (5 bases). CDR1 LNHNV and CDR2 YYDKDF come from the germline V gene (reference sequence). CDR3 length: 15 residues. The V end lost 1 base, the J end lost 0 bases, and 10 bases lay between the germline ends. The CDR3 reads CATSRGVDSSYEQYF. The CDR3, as DNA: TGTGCCACCAGCAGAGGGGTAGACAGCTCCTACGAGCAGTACTTC.

This clonotype has ten or more counts. The chain's CDR3 is CATSRDHKNTQYF. The CDR3 coding sequence is TGTGCCACCAGCAGAGACCACAAGAATACGCAGTATTTT. V usage is TRBV15 and J usage is TRBJ2-3, with no clear D. This CDR3 has 13 amino acids. CDR1 LNHNV and CDR2 YYDKDF come from the germline V gene (reference sequence). Trimming removed 0 bases at V and 7 bases at J, with 8 bases between.

This clonotype was found many times. This sequence joins TRBV5-1 and TRBJ2-5; D not certain. Trimming cost V 4 bases and J 2 bases, with 9 bases left between them. The CDR3 contains 13 residues. CDR1 SGHRS and CDR2 YFSETQ come from the germline V gene. CDR3 amino acids: CASSQSIQETQYF. As DNA, the CDR3 is TGCGCCAGCAGCCAGAGTATTCAAGAGACCCAGTACTTC.

This CDR3 is CASSLQPQETQYF. CDR3 nucleotides: TGTGCCAGCAGCTTGCAGCCTCAAGAGACCCAGTACTTC. The rearrangement uses TRBV5-5 and TRBJ2-5, with no clear D. The CDR3 covers 13 residues. Per the germline V gene, CDR1 is SGHKS and CDR2 is YYEKEE (reference sequence). Trimming left V 1 base short and J 2 bases short, with 6 bases between.

This clonotype was detected many times. V and J are TRBV7-9 and TRBJ2-5, with 7 bases identical to TRBD1. The CDR3 sequence is 14 residues long. With V trimmed by 5 bases and J by 1 base, 4 bases remained unmatched. The germline CDR1 and CDR2 sequences are SEHNR and FQNEAQ (reference sequence). This CDR3 is CASSHWDSQETQYF. The CDR3 bases are TGTGCCAGCAGCCATTGGGACAGCCAAGAGACCCAGTACTTC.

By sample fraction, this clonotype is medium-sized. The chain is built from TRBV5-1 and TRBJ2-4, with a possible D match to TRBD1 (5 bases). The germline V gene has CDR1 SGHRS and CDR2 YFSETQ. CDR3 length: 15 residues. Between the trimmed V and J ends, which lost 4 bases and 8 bases, there was a span of 19 bases. As DNA, the CDR3 is TGCGCCAGCAGCGTTGGGTATAGCACAGGCGACATTCAGTACTTC. This sequence encodes CASSVGYSTGDIQYF.

In this sample, this clonotype turned up many times. This chain connects TRBV6-1 to TRBJ2-7; D unclear. The CDR3 covers 13 residues. CDR1 is MNHNS, CDR2 SASEGT, per germline. Trimming took 7 bases from V and 3 from J, leaving 13 bases between them. The CDR3 nucleotides read TGTGCCAGCAATCCCGGATTACTCTACGAGCAGTACTTC. It translates to CASNPGLLYEQYF.

As to this clonotype: A much larger clonotype is one base distant, so this may be a read error. V usage is TRBV5-1 and J usage is TRBJ2-3; 9 nucleotides line up with TRBD2. Germline lookup yields CDR1 SGHRS and CDR2 YFSETQ. This CDR3 comprises 16 residues. With 3 bases clipped from V and 5 bases from J, the junction kept 10 bases outside the gene matches. The CDR3: CASSSSGLAGVDTQYF. CDR3 DNA sequence: TGCGCCAGCAGCTCCTCGGGACTAGCAGGGGTAGATACGCAGTATTTT.

This clonotype appeared many times. This chain connects TRBV3-1 to TRBJ2-1; unclear D gene. The CDR3 loop spans 16 amino acids. CDR1 LGHDT and CDR2 YNNKEL come from the germline V gene (reference sequence). V was pared by 1 base and J by 0 bases, with 10 bases between. The CDR3 sequence: CASSQAPDPSYNEQFF. The CDR3 DNA reads TGTGCCAGCAGCCAAGCCCCAGATCCCTCCTACAATGAGCAGTTCTTC.

This clonotype has a handful of counts. The chain uses TRBV7-6 and TRBJ2-1; 10 positions match TRBD2. CDR3 length: 15 residues. V lost 4 bases to trimming and J lost 7 bases; unmatched junction nucleotides: 7. The germline gives CDR1 SGHVS, CDR2 FNYEAQ. CDR3 sequence: CASSSASGSLNEQFF. In DNA form, the CDR3 reads TGTGCCAGCAGCTCAGCTAGCGGGAGTCTGAATGAGCAGTTCTTC.

This clonotype was seen many times. The V gene is TRBV18, the J gene TRBJ1-2, with D perhaps matching TRBD1 (5 bases). The CDR3 totals 15 residues. The germline CDR1 and CDR2 sequences are KGHSH and LQKENI. Trimming took off 0 bases at V and 3 bases at J, with 11 bases between the two ends. CDR3 amino acids: CASSPPTTAYYGYTF. CDR3 coding DNA: TGTGCCAGCTCACCACCGACGACAGCCTACTATGGCTACACCTTC.

This clonotype came up many times. The chain recombines TRBV6-6 with TRBJ2-1; 7 bases fit TRBD1. The CDR3 is 15 amino acids. V lost 5 bases, J lost 0 bases, and 4 bases stayed unmatched. The germline V gene encodes CDR1 MNHNY and CDR2 SVGAGI (reference sequence). As DNA, the CDR3 is TGTGCCAGCAGTAAACAGGGGAACTCCTACAATGAGCAGTTCTTC. It codes for CASSKQGNSYNEQFF.

This clonotype showed up many times. The chain recombines TRBV10-1 with TRBJ2-1, with 9 bases matching TRBD1. This CDR3 spans 16 amino acids. The V gene's germline CDR1 is WNHNN and CDR2 SYGVQD (reference sequence). V shed 2 bases and J 11 bases; nucleotides not matched to a gene: 13. The CDR3 region has the DNA TGCGCCAGCAGTGAGACCTCCGTTCGGACAGGGGCCAAGCAGTTCTTC. Its translation is CASSETSVRTGAKQFF.

In its sample, this clonotype was seen many times. The chain is built from TRBV20-1 and TRBJ2-5, with 7 nucleotides matching TRBD2. Per germline, CDR1 DFQATT and CDR2 SNEGSKA (reference sequence). Trimming removed 1 base from V and 1 base from J; junction bases left unmatched: 3. This CDR3 comprises 14 residues. CDR3 sequence (DNA): TGCAGTGCTAGAGGTGGGGGGGGCCAAGAGACCCAGTACTTC. Its translation is CSARGGGGQETQYF.

This clonotype was counted many times. The chain carries TRBV24-1 and TRBJ2-1; D is unresolved. The germline gives CDR1 KGHDR, CDR2 SFDVKD. The V gene lost 4 bases and the J gene lost 0 bases, with 15 bases spanning the gap. The CDR3 is 17 residues long. In nucleotides, the CDR3 is TGTGCCACCAGTGACCCCACGACACCGCGCTCCTACAATGAGCAGTTCTTC. Translation gives CATSDPTTPRSYNEQFF.

This clonotype has a count of ten or more. The gene calls are TRBV7-8 and TRBJ1-5; 7 bases line up with TRBD1. Germline values: CDR1 SGHVS, CDR2 FQNEAQ. The CDR3 spans 17 residues. J gave up 6 bases and V 5 bases, and 16 bases lay outside the gene matches. The CDR3 sequence is CASSPTPQTGSGQPQHF. CDR3 bases: TGTGCCAGCAGCCCAACCCCTCAGACAGGGTCAGGTCAGCCCCAGCATTTT.

The genes are TRBV10-1 and TRBJ1-1, with TRBD1 matching 7 bases. V shed 3 bases, J shed 0 bases, and the junction held 10 bases outside the gene matches. This CDR3 has 17 amino acids. In germline, CDR1 is WNHNN, CDR2 SYGVQD (reference sequence). DNA of the CDR3: TGCGCCAGCAGTGACTCGGGGACAGCGGGTATGAACACTGAAGCTTTCTTT. It is translated as CASSDSGTAGMNTEAFF.

At least ten counts were recorded for this clonotype. CDR3 nucleotide sequence: TGTGCCAGCAGCCAGGGACAGGCCTACGAGCAGTACTTC. Translating gives CASSQGQAYEQYF. The chain has TRBV3-1 and TRBJ2-7; 8 bases are shared with TRBD1. The germline V gene encodes CDR1 LGHDT and CDR2 YNNKEL (reference sequence). CDR3 length equals 13 residues. V lost 3 bases and J lost 2; bases outside the gene matches: 0.

This clonotype was detected ten times or more. This chain joins TRBV24-1 and TRBJ2-1; 7 nucleotides align to TRBD1. V shed 2 bases and J 12 bases; nucleotides not matched to a gene: 3. The CDR3 is made up of 12 amino acids. Germline V lookup: CDR1 KGHDR, CDR2 SFDVKD. The DNA for the CDR3 is TGTGCCACCAGTGATTACAGGGGCGGGCAGTTCTTC. This sequence encodes CATSDYRGGQFF.